The sequence of this T cell receptor (beta chain) was determined in a study of T cells in Graves' hyperthyroidism and ophthalmopathy. The junction had 9 bases not matched to a gene; V was cut back by 3 bases and J by 1 base. The CDR3 loop spans 18 amino acids. The investigators amplified TCR beta CDR3 regions from RNA transcripts. The TCR CDR3 was amplified in a first-round RT-PCR using the HTBI primer set. TCRdb processed the multiplex PCR reads anew with MiXCR; each CDR3 protein has one entry. The sample gives roughly 500,000 distinct CDR3 sequences, about 15% of which show up once; over 25% is in the top ten.

The sample consisted of blood. This sequence was found in a woman under 40 with Graves' ophthalmopathy. This sequence joins TRBV12-3 or TRBV12-4 and TRBJ2-7; the match to TRBD2 covers 13 bases. The CDR3 reads CASSLTSGRIVRSYEQYF. CDR3 nucleotide sequence: TGTGCCAGCAGTTTGACTAGCGGGAGGATCGTCCGGTCCTACGAGCAGTACTTC.